A selection of T cell receptor beta chains follows, all from one sample in a study of blood T cell repertoires in COVID-19. Generated by immunoSEQ multiplex PCR, the TCRdb table keeps only in-frame clones and is missing some. The data hold approximately 62,000 clones, with 70% to 90% observed a single time. Sequenced material: peripheral blood. These receptor sequences come from a man older than 75 with acute or convalescent COVID-19. Both conserved end residues are trimmed from each CDR3. A D gene is named only where the DNA matches it firmly.

d_gene	len	v_gene	j_gene	CDR3aa
-	18	TRBV3-1/TRBV3-2	TRBJ1-2	ASSQDRPTGVGRPALGYT
TRBD2	13	TRBV6-5	TRBJ2-1	ASKKRGGTYNEQF
-	13	TRBV28	TRBJ2-3	ASTLGGGGTDTQY
-	14	TRBV3-1/TRBV3-2	TRBJ1-2	ASSQGTSPVNYGYT
-	14	TRBV19	TRBJ1-1	ASSGGDNRGDTEAF
-	12	TRBV5-1	TRBJ2-7	ASSIGQPGYEQY
-	11	TRBV5-1	TRBJ2-2	ASNIEGVGELF
-	9	TRBV19	TRBJ1-1	ASLQSAEAF
TRBD1	12	TRBV5-5	TRBJ1-4	ASSLVQGGEKLF
TRBD2	13	TRBV5-1	TRBJ2-3	ASSSGLAGSDTQY
TRBD2	13	TRBV10-2	TRBJ2-1	ASTARRMAGGEQF
-	15	TRBV7-8	TRBJ1-5	ASSPQVRTISNQPQH
-	12	TRBV11-2	TRBJ2-7	ASSPNRASYEQY
-	12	TRBV2	TRBJ2-7	ASRKTVASYEQY
-	14	TRBV10-2	TRBJ2-7	ASTLTGSRTSSEQY
-	13	TRBV7-2	TRBJ1-2	ASSPGMGLAGGYT
TRBD2	13	TRBV4-1	TRBJ2-2	ASSPSGGGTGELF
TRBD1	14	TRBV3-1/TRBV3-2	TRBJ1-4	ASSQVLGTGTEKLF
-	14	TRBV5-1	TRBJ1-1	ASSLWAGELNTEAF
-	12	TRBV5-5	TRBJ1-1	ASSLAPGETEAF
-	15	TRBV18	TRBJ2-2	ASSRSFRGWTTGELF
-	11	TRBV6-6	TRBJ1-2	ASSFGLSGGYT
-	13	TRBV10-3	TRBJ1-1	AISEFVSGETEAF
-	12	TRBV18	TRBJ1-4	ASSPRRVGEKLF
TRBD1	12	TRBV19	TRBJ2-4	ASSRMDRADIQY
TRBD1	17	TRBV6-1	TRBJ2-7	ASSAFGTGTLRETHEQY
-	12	TRBV3-1/TRBV3-2	TRBJ2-1	ASSQRSNYNEQF
-	15	TRBV4-1	TRBJ1-5	ASSQSIQGGRNQPQH
TRBD1	13	TRBV10-1	TRBJ2-1	AVLPPGQGLNEQF
-	18	TRBV24-1	TRBJ2-7	ATSAIFGRGSSGGVYEQY
-	15	TRBV7-9	TRBJ2-3	ASSLAPSGPSTDTQY
-	9	TRBV30	TRBJ1-2	AWQGSYGYT
TRBD1	13	TRBV11-2	TRBJ1-6	ASSLTGGGNSPLH
-	13	TRBV6-5	TRBJ2-5	ASSPPGQVQETQY
-	13	TRBV3-1/TRBV3-2	TRBJ2-2	ASSQGQGNTGELF
TRBD1	15	TRBV27	TRBJ1-6	ASSLSLPGQGTSPLH
-	12	TRBV5-4	TRBJ1-4	ASSTGRTNEKLF
-	13	TRBV2	TRBJ1-1	ASRRDSGVNTEAF
-	11	TRBV11-2	TRBJ1-4	ASSLDGNEKLF
-	11	TRBV12-3/TRBV12-4	TRBJ2-5	ASSPTSGETQY
-	12	TRBV27	TRBJ1-2	ASSLTSGHYGYT
-	13	TRBV27	TRBJ1-6	ASSLYRAENSPLH
-	14	TRBV4-1	TRBJ2-3	ASSQFLGRNTDTQY
TRBD2	14	TRBV7-9	TRBJ2-3	ASSLGRGGRTDTQY
-	11	TRBV29-1	TRBJ1-1	SVQAQLNTEAF
TRBD2	15	TRBV3-1/TRBV3-2	TRBJ2-3	ASSQLAGGPRRDTQY
-	14	TRBV29-1	TRBJ1-3	SVEDPRILSGNTIY
-	12	TRBV9	TRBJ1-6	ASSLDRLDSPLH
-	14	TRBV7-9	TRBJ1-2	ASSLGGSGSHYGYT
-	15	TRBV14	TRBJ1-1	ASSQDWGGVMNTEAF
TRBD2	14	TRBV19	TRBJ2-2	ASSQAGTSGTGELF